The 17 T cell receptor beta chains given below trace back to one sample, sequenced in a study of response to subunit inactivated influenza vaccine. TCRdb used MiXCR to reprocess the RT-PCR reads, holding one entry per CDR3 protein. The table shows more than 700,000 distinct CDR3 sequences, with 21% occurring only once. The source was PBMCs from blood, collected 5 days after vaccination. These receptors were taken from a man aged 50 or older who received an inactivated influenza vaccine.

A few counts support this clonotype. This sequence joins TRBV20-1 and TRBJ1-1, with D unclear. Germline V gene lookup returns CDR1 DFQATT and CDR2 SNEGSKA (reference sequence). Trimming stripped 3 bases from V and 1 base from J, with 12 bases between. The CDR3 extends over 14 amino acids. CDR3 coding DNA: TGCAGTGCTAGGTCCCGGGGTTCGAACACTGAAGCTTTCTTT. Translated: CSARSRGSNTEAFF.

The chain couples TRBV7-6 to TRBJ2-5; 9 bases line up with TRBD2. The trim removed 5 bases at V and 5 bases at J, leaving 9 bases unmatched. This CDR3 has 15 residues. Germline V CDR1 and CDR2: SGHVS, FNYEAQ. CDR3 bases: TGTGCCAGCAGCATAGGGACTAGCTTACTGGAGACCCAGTACTTC. Protein product: CASSIGTSLLETQYF.

The V call is TRBV12-2, the J call TRBJ2-2. TRBV12-2 is a listed pseudogene. There are 18 residues in the CDR3. The DNA of the CDR3 is TGTGCAAGTCGCTTAAAAAGTCGGACGGTAACGAACACCGGGGAGCTGTTTTTT. Its translation: CASRLKSRTVTNTGELFF.

The chain links TRBV5-1 to TRBJ1-2; D possibly corresponds to TRBD1 (5 bases). V lost 6 bases and J 2 bases, leaving 8 bases between the germline ends. The CDR3 is 12 residues long. Germline V gene data show CDR1 as SGHRS and CDR2 as YFSETQ. CDR3 in DNA: TGCGCCAGCAAGGCAGGGAACTATGGCTACACCTTC. Translating gives CASKAGNYGYTF.

The chain couples TRBV19 to TRBJ1-1, with D hard to call. The CDR3 covers 12 residues. Germline V gene data show CDR1 as LNHDA and CDR2 as SQIVND (reference sequence). V was pared by 7 bases and J by 8 bases, with 14 bases between. This CDR3 is CASTLGLLEAFF. The CDR3, as DNA: TGTGCCAGTACCCTGGGTCTCCTGGAAGCTTTCTTT.

This clonotype was counted once. The chain has TRBV30 and TRBJ2-1; unclear D gene. V lost 2 bases and J lost 1, with 6 bases in between. The CDR3 has 13 amino acids. CDR1 and CDR2 from the germline V gene are GTSNPN and SVGIG (reference sequence). The DNA of the CDR3 is TGTGCCTGGAGTCCAGGATCCTACAATGAGCAGTTCTTC. This translates into CAWSPGSYNEQFF.

The chain recombines TRBV11-2 with TRBJ2-7; 13 bases are shared with TRBD2. Germline V gives CDR1 SGHAT, CDR2 FQNNGV. The CDR3 sequence is 15 residues long. The junction had 2 bases not matched to a gene; V was cut back by 2 bases and J by 4 bases. CDR3 DNA: TGTGCCAGCAGCTTAACGACTAGCGGGAGGTACGAGCAGTACTTC. It translates to CASSLTTSGRYEQYF.

The chain uses TRBV7-3 and TRBJ2-2, with D perhaps matching TRBD1 (6 bases). CDR1 is SGHTA, CDR2 FQGTGA, per germline. The ends were cut back, 5 bases at V and 8 bases at J, with 21 bases in the middle. The CDR3 spans 16 residues. In nucleotides, the CDR3 is TGTGCCAGCAGCCCGATGGGGGCAGGCGAGCGTGGGGAGCTGTTTTTT. This translates into CASSPMGAGERGELFF.

The chain has TRBV20-1 and TRBJ2-5; D possibly matches TRBD1 or TRBD2 (6 bases each). CDR1 is DFQATT, CDR2 SNEGSKA, per germline (reference sequence). The V end was cut by 0 bases, the J end by 2 bases, with 7 bases between. The CDR3 has 13 amino acids. The chain's CDR3 is CSAREGGQETQYF. CDR3 in DNA: TGCAGTGCTAGAGAAGGGGGGCAAGAGACCCAGTACTTC.

A few counts support this clonotype. The genes are TRBV30 and TRBJ2-7; 7 bases are shared with TRBD1. The J segment lost 4 bases and the V segment lost 1 base, leaving 7 bases of the junction unmatched. The length of the CDR3 is 14 residues. Germline V CDR1 and CDR2: GTSNPN, SVGIG (reference sequence). CDR3 loop: CAWSDQDRLYEQYF. CDR3 DNA: TGTGCCTGGAGTGATCAGGACAGGCTTTACGAGCAGTACTTC.

On this clonotype: An end of the junction does not agree with germline; a read error may underlie this. CDR3 region: CSAGGAISGRTDPQYF. The CDR3 coding sequence is TGCAGTGCTGGAGGGGCGATTAGCGGACGCACAGATCCGCAGTATTTT. The chain links TRBV20-1 to TRBJ2-3; tentatively, D is TRBD2 (6 bases). Per germline, CDR1 DFQATT and CDR2 SNEGSKA (reference sequence). The CDR3 sequence is 16 residues long.

This clonotype was counted between two and nine times. V gene TRBV28 combines with J gene TRBJ2-2; no reliable D call. The germline gives CDR1 MDHEN, CDR2 SYDVKM. CDR3 size: 13 residues. V was cut by 6 bases and J by 13 bases, with 18 bases left in between. The CDR3 sequence: CASRGAPDLGLFF. CDR3 in DNA: TGTGCCAGCAGGGGCGCGCCGGATCTGGGGCTGTTTTTT.

This clonotype turned up a few times. The chain employs TRBV6-2 or TRBV6-3 and TRBJ2-1; D tentatively reads TRBD1 or TRBD2 (5 bases each). Trimming took 0 bases from V and 10 from J, leaving 16 bases between them. CDR1 is MNHEY and CDR2 is SVGEGT in the germline V gene. The CDR3 runs 15 residues. CDR3 DNA sequence: TGTGCCAGCAGTTACTCTTCGGGACCGATTTGGGAGCAGTTCTTC. Translated: CASSYSSGPIWEQFF.

Only a few counts were recorded for this clonotype. This chain uses TRBV6-1 with TRBJ2-4, with 10 bases aligning to TRBD2. This CDR3 region has 16 residues. Losses at the gene ends were 5 bases for V and 3 bases for J; bases not matched to a gene: 7. Germline values: CDR1 MNHNS, CDR2 SASEGT. The CDR3 loop is CASSPGLADIKNIQYF. CDR3 in DNA: TGTGCCAGCAGTCCAGGACTAGCGGACATCAAAAACATTCAGTACTTC.

The V call is TRBV27, the J call TRBJ2-3; D uncertain. CDR1 is MNHEY, CDR2 SMNVEV, per germline (reference sequence). This CDR3 region has 14 residues. V lost 1 base, J lost 2 bases, and 7 bases lay in between. The CDR3 region has the DNA TGTGCCAGCAGTTTATACGGGTACACAGATACGCAGTATTTT. Its protein product is CASSLYGYTDTQYF.

This clonotype was counted only a few times. The J gene is TRBJ1-4, the V gene TRBV12-3 or TRBV12-4; no reliable D call. The CDR3 spans 15 residues. Trimming stripped 4 bases from V and 4 bases from J, with 13 bases between. This chain's CDR3 is CASSSRRKNNEKLFF. The CDR3 DNA reads TGTGCCAGCAGTTCACGGCGGAAGAATAATGAAAAACTGTTTTTT.

The chain has TRBV11-2 and TRBJ2-7; 8 bases align to TRBD2. This CDR3 region has 14 residues. The V gene's germline CDR1 is SGHAT and CDR2 FQNNGV. J lost 0 bases, V lost 7 bases, and 5 bases had no gene match. The chain's CDR3 is CASTSTSGSYEQYF. DNA of the CDR3: TGTGCCAGCACCTCCACTAGCGGCTCCTACGAGCAGTACTTC.